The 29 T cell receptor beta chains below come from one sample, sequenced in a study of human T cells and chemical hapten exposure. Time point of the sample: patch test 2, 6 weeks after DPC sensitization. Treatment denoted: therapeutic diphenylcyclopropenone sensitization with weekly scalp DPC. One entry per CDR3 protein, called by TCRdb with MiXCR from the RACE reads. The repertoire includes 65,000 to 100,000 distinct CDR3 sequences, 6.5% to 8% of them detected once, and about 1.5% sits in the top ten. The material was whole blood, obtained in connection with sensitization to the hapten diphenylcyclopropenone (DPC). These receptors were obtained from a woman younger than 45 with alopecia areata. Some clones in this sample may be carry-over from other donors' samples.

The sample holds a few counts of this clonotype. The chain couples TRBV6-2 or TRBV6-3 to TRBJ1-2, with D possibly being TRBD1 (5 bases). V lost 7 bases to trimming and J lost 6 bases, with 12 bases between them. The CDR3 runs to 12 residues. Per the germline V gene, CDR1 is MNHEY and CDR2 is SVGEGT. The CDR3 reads CASTQDRHGYTF. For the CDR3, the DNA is TGTGCCAGCACCCAAGACAGACATGGCTACACCTTC.

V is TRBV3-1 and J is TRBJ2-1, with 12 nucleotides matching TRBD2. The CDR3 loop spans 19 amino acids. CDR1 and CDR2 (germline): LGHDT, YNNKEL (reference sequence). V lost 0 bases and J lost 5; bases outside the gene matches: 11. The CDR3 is CASSQEELAGGRRNNEQFF. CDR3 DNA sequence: TGTGCCAGCAGCCAAGAAGAACTAGCGGGGGGCCGACGTAACAATGAGCAGTTCTTC.

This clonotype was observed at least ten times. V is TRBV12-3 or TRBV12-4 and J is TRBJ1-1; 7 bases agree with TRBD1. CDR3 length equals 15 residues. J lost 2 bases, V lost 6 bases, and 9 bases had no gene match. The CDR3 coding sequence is TGTGCCAGCAGGCCGACCGGGACAGTTAACACTGAAGCTTTCTTT. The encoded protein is CASRPTGTVNTEAFF.

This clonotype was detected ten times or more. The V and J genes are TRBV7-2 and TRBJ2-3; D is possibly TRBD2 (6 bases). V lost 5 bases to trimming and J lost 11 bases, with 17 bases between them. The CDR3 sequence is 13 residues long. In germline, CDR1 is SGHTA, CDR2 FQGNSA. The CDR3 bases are TGTGCCAGCAGCCCCGATCCGGGGGTAAAGCAGTATTTT. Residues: CASSPDPGVKQYF.

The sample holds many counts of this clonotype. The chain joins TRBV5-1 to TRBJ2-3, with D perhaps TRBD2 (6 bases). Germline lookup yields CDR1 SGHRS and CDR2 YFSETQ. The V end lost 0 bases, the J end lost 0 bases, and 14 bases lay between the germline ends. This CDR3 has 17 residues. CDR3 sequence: CASSLEPTSFSTDTQYF. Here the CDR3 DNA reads TGCGCCAGCAGCTTGGAACCAACTAGCTTTAGCACAGATACGCAGTATTTT. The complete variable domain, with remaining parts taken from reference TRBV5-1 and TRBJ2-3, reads KAGVTQTPRYLIKTRGQQVTLSCSPISGHRSVSWYQQTPGQGLQFLFEYFSETQRNKGNFPGRFSGRQFSNSRSEMNVSTLELGDSALYLCASSLEPTSFSTDTQYFGPGTRLTVL.

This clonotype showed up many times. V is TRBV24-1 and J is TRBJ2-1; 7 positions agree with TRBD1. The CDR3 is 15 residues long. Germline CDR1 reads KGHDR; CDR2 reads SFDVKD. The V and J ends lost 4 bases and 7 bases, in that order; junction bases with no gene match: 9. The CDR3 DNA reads TGTGCCACCAGTGACGGGCAGGGGGTTCGGAATGAGCAGTTCTTC. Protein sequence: CATSDGQGVRNEQFF.

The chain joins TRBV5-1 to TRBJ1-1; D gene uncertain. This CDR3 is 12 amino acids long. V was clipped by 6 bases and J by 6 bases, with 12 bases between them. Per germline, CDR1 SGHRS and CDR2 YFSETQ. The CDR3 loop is CASKRVSAEAFF. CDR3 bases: TGCGCCAGCAAGCGGGTGAGCGCTGAAGCTTTCTTT. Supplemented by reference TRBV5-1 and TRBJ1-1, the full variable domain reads KAGVTQTPRYLIKTRGQQVTLSCSPISGHRSVSWYQQTPGQGLQFLFEYFSETQRNKGNFPGRFSGRQFSNSRSEMNVSTLELGDSALYLCASKRVSAEAFFGQGTRLTVV.

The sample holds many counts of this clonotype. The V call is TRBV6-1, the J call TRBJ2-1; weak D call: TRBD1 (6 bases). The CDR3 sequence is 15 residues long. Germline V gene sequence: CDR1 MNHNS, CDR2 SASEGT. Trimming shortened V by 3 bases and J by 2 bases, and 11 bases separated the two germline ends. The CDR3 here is CASSETGTPYNEQFF. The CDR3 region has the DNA TGTGCCAGCAGTGAGACCGGGACACCCTACAATGAGCAGTTCTTC.

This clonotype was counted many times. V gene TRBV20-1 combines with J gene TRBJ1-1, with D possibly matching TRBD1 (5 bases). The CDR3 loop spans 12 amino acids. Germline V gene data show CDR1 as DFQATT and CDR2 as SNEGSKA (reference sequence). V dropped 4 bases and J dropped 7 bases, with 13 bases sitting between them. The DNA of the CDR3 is TGCAGTGCTACTACCGCGGGGGGTGAAGCTTTCTTT. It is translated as CSATTAGGEAFF.

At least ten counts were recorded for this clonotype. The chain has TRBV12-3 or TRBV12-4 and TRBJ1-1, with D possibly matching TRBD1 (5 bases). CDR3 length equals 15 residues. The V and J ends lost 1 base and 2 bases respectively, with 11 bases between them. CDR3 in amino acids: CASSLGLGANTEAFF. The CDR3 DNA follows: TGTGCCAGCAGTTTAGGGTTAGGGGCTAACACTGAAGCTTTCTTT.

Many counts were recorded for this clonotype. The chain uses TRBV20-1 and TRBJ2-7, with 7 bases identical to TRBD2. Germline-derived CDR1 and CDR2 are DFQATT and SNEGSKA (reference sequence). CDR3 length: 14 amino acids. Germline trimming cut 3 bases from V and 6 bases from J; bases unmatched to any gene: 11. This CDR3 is CSASPAGDRSEQYF. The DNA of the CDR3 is TGCAGTGCTAGTCCCGCGGGGGACCGTAGCGAGCAGTACTTC.

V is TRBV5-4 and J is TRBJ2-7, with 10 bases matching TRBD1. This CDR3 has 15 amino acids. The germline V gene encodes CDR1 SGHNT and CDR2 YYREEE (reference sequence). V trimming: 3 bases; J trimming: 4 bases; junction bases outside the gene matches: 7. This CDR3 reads CASSSSGTGVYEQYF. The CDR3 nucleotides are TGTGCCAGCAGCTCGAGCGGGACAGGGGTTTACGAGCAGTACTTC.

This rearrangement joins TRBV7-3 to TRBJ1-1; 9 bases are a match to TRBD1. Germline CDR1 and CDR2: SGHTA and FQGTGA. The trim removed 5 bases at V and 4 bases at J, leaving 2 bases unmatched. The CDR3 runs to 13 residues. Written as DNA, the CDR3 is TGTGCCAGCAGCGAGGACAGGGGCACTGAAGCTTTCTTT. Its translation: CASSEDRGTEAFF.

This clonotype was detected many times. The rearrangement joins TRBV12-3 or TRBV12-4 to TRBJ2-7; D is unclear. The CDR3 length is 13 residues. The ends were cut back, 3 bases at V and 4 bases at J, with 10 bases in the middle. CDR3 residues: CASSLAGKYEQYF. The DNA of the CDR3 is TGTGCCAGCAGTTTGGCAGGCAAGTACGAGCAGTACTTC.

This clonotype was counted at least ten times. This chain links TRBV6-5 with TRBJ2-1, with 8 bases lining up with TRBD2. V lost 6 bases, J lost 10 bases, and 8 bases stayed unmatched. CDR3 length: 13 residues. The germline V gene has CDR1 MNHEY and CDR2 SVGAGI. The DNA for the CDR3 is TGTGCCAGCAGCTATTCCGGGACTAGGGAGCAGTTCTTC. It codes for CASSYSGTREQFF.

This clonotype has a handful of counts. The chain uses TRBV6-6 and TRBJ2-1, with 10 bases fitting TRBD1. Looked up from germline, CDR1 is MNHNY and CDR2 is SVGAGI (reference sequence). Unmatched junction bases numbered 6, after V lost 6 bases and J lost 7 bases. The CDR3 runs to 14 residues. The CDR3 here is CASSPGTGVNEQFF. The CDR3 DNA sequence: TGTGCCAGCAGCCCCGGGACAGGGGTAAATGAGCAGTTCTTC.

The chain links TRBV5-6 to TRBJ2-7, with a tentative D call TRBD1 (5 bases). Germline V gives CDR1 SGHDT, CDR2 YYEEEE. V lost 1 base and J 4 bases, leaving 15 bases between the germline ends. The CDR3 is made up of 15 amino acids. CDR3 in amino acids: CASSLWQGYVYEQYF. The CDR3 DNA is TGTGCCAGCAGCTTGTGGCAGGGTTATGTTTACGAGCAGTACTTC.

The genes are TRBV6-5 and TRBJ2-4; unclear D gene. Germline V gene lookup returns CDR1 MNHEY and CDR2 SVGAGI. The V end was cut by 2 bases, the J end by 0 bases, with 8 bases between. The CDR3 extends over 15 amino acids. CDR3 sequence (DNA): TGTGCCAGCAGTTACGGCCCGATAGCCAAAAACATTCAGTACTTC. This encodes CASSYGPIAKNIQYF.

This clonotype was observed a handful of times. The CDR3 coding sequence is TGTGCCAGCAGCCCTCGGGACAGGCTTTACGAGCAGTACTTC. Its protein product is CASSPRDRLYEQYF. The chain is built from TRBV14 and TRBJ2-7; 8 bases are shared with TRBD1. V lost 4 bases, J lost 4 bases, and 6 bases stayed unmatched. The CDR3 runs to 14 residues. CDR1 is SGHDN, CDR2 FVKESK, per germline.

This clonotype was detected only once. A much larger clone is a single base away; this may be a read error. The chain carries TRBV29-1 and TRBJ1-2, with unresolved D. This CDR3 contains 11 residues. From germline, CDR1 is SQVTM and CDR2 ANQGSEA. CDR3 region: CSVERNYGHTF. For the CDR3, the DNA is TGCAGCGTTGAAAGAAACTATGGCCACACCTTC.

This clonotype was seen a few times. CDR3 DNA sequence: TGTGCCAGCCCCACAACAGGGACCTACGAGCAGTACTTC. This sequence encodes CASPTTGTYEQYF. The chain carries TRBV7-4 and TRBJ2-7, with TRBD1 as a possible D gene (6 bases). Germline V gene sequence: CDR1 SGHVT, CDR2 SQSDAQ. The CDR3 has 13 residues. V was shortened by 8 bases and J by 2 bases, with 13 bases between the two germline ends.

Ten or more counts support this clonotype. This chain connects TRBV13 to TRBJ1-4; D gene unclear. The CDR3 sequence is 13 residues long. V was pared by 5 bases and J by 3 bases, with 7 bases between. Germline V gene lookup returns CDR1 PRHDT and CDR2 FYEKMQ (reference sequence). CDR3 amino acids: CASSPRPNEKLFF. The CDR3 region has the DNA TGTGCCAGCAGCCCCCGTCCTAATGAAAAACTGTTTTTT. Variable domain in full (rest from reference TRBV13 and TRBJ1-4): AAGVIQSPRHLIKEKRETATLKCYPIPRHDTVYWYQQGPGQDPQFLISFYEKMQSDKGSIPDRFSAQQFSDYHSELNMSSLELGDSALYFCASSPRPNEKLFFGSGTQLSVL.

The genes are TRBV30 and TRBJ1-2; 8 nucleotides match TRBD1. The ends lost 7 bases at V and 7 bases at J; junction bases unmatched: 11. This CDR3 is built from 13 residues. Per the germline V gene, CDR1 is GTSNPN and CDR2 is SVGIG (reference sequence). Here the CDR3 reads CASRGQGRIGYTF. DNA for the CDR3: TGTGCCTCCAGGGGGCAGGGGCGAATTGGCTACACCTTC.

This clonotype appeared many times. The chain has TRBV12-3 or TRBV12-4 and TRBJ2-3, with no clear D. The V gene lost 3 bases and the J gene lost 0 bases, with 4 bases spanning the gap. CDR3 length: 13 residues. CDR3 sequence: CASSFSSTDTQYF. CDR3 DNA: TGTGCCAGCAGTTTTTCTAGCACAGATACGCAGTATTTT.

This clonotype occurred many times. CDR3 residues: CASSQVRDQPQHF. CDR3 nucleotides: TGTGCCAGCAGCCAAGTTAGGGATCAGCCCCAGCATTTT. The V and J genes are TRBV3-1 and TRBJ1-5, with D hard to call. The CDR3 has 13 residues. CDR1 is LGHDT and CDR2 is YNNKEL in the germline V gene (reference sequence). V was cut by 1 base and J by 5 bases, with 6 bases left in between.

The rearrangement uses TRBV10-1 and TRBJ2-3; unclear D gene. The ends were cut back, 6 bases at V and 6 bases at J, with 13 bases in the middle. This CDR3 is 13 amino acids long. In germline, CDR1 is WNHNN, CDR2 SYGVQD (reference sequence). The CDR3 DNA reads TGCGCCAGCAGGTCTAGACTCGGGGATACGCAGTATTTT. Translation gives CASRSRLGDTQYF.

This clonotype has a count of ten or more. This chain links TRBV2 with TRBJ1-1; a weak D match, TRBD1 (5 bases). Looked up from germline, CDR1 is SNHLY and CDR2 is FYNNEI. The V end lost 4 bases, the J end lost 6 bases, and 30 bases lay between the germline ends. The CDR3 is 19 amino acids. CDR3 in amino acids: CASSVGDSTAMKPPPEAFF. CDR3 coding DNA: TGTGCCAGCAGTGTTGGGGACTCGACAGCGATGAAGCCCCCCCCTGAAGCTTTCTTT.

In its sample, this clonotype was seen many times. In DNA form, the CDR3 reads TGTGCCAGCAGTTTAGAGGGCAGGGGTAACACTGAAGCTTTCTTT. It encodes CASSLEGRGNTEAFF. The V and J genes are TRBV12-3 or TRBV12-4 and TRBJ1-1; tentative D call: TRBD1 (6 bases). With 1 base removed from V and 2 bases from J, the gap between germline ends came to 11 bases. The CDR3 consists of 15 residues.

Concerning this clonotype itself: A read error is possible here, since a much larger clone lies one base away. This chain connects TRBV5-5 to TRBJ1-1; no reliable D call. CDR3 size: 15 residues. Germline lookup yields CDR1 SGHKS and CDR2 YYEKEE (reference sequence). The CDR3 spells CVSSLVVTANTEAFF. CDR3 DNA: TGTGTCAGCAGCTTGGTAGTTACGGCAAACACTGAAGCTTTCTTT. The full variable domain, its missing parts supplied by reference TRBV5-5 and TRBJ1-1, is DAGVTQSPTHLIKTRGQQVTLRCSPISGHKSVSWYQQVLGQGPQFIFQYYEKEERGRGNFPDRFSARQFPNYSSELNVNALLLGDSALYLCVSSLVVTANTEAFFGQGTRLTVV.